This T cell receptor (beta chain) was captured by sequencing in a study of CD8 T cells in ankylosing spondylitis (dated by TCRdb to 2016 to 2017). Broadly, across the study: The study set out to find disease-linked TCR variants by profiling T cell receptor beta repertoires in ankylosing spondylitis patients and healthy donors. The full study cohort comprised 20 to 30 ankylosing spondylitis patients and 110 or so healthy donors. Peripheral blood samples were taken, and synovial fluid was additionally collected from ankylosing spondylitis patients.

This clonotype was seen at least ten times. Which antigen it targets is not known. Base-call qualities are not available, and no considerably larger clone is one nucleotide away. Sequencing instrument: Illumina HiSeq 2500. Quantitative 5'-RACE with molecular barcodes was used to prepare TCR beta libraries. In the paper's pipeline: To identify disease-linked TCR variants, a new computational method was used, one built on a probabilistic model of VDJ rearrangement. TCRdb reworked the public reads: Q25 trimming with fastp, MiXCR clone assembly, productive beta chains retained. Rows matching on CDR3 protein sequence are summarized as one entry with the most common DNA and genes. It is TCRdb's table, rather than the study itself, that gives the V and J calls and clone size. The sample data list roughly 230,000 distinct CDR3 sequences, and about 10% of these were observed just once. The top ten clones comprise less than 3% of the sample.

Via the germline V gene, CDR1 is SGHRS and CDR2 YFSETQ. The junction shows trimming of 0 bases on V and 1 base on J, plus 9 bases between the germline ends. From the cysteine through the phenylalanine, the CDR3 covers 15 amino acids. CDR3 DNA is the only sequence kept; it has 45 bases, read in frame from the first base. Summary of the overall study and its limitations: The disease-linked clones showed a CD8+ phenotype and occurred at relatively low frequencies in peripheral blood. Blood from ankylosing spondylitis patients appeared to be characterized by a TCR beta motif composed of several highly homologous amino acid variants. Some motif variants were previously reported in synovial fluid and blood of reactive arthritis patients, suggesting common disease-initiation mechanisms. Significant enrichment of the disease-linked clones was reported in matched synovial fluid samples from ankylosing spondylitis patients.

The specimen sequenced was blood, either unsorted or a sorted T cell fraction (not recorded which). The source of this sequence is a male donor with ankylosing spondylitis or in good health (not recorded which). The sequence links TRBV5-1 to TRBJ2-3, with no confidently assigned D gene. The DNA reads TGCGCCAGCAGCTTGGATGGGGAACGCACAGATACGCAGTATTTT. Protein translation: CASSLDGERTDTQYF.